These 26 T cell receptor beta chains share one sample of origin, sequenced in a study of cytomegalovirus exposure and HLA in healthy donors. It was with 60 Vbeta and 13 Jbeta primers that the PCR ran. Sequenced by immunoSEQ multiplex PCR; TCRdb stores in-frame clones only, minus some. This sample has roughly 120,000 clones; 76% occur once, and the top ten carry roughly 15%. The sample consisted of PBMCs. The receptors were gathered from a man aged 50-59 years in good health and CMV-seropositive.

The gene calls are TRBV12-1 and TRBJ2-1; TRBD2, the table's D call, was not compared with the DNA. TRBV12-1 is classified as a pseudogene. The CDR3 consists of 15 residues. CDR3: CASSAAGSSYNEQFF. DNA of the CDR3: TGTGCCAGCAGCGCCGCGGGTAGCTCCTACAATGAGCAGTTCTTC.

The chain combines TRBV6-1 with TRBJ2-1, with 8 nucleotides matching TRBD1. Germline V gene data show CDR1 as MNHNS and CDR2 as SASEGT. V was clipped by 1 base and J by 8 bases; unmatched bases: 7. This CDR3 comprises 15 residues. The CDR3 nucleotides are TGTGCCAGCAGTGAAGAGGGGACAGGAGGTGATGAGCAGTTCTTC. It yields the protein CASSEEGTGGDEQFF.

The chain is built from TRBV7-9 and TRBJ2-4; 7 bases are a match to TRBD2. This CDR3 is built from 16 residues. V was pared by 2 bases and J by 6 bases, with 10 bases of the junction left unmatched. Germline V gives CDR1 SEHNR, CDR2 FQNEAQ (reference sequence). Here the CDR3 reads CASSLFVGGVRNIQYF. The CDR3, as DNA: TGTGCCAGCAGCTTATTCGTGGGAGGGGTTAGAAACATTCAGTACTTC.

J is TRBJ2-3 and V is TRBV29-1, with D possibly being TRBD2 (5 bases). Germline V CDR1 and CDR2: SQVTM, ANQGSEA. This CDR3 contains 11 residues. CDR3 in amino acids: CRAASPDTQYF. The CDR3, as DNA: TGCAGGGCCGCTAGCCCAGATACGCAGTATTTT.

Concerning this clone: In this CDR3 the conserved last residue, phenylalanine or tryptophan, is missing, so a read error is likely. The DNA is left out, because the CDR3 cannot be placed on it with certainty; the CDR3 is given as TCRdb lists it. The rearrangement joins TRBV11-1 to TRBJ1-4. Germline CDR1 is SGHAT and CDR2 is FQDESV (reference sequence). The CDR3 is made up of 11 amino acids, end residues included. The CDR3 sequence: CASSLEVLYCG.

The genes are TRBV10-3 and TRBJ2-7; a weak D match, TRBD2 (6 bases). The germline gives CDR1 ENHRY, CDR2 SYGVKD. V dropped 2 bases and J dropped 5 bases, with 16 bases sitting between them. CDR3 length: 15 residues. CDR3 nucleotide sequence: TGTGCCATCAGTGAGACCGGGGACTCGGCCCACGAGCAGTACTTC. Translation: CAISETGDSAHEQYF.

In its sample, this clone was seen a few times. The chain uses TRBV18 and TRBJ2-6; a weak D match, TRBD1 (5 bases). This CDR3 region has 18 residues. Germline CDR1 KGHSH, CDR2 LQKENI. Trimming cost V 4 bases and J 0 bases, with 16 bases left between them. CDR3 sequence: CASSRKFKDSSGANVLTF. CDR3 DNA sequence: TGTGCCAGCTCACGAAAGTTTAAAGACAGCTCTGGGGCCAACGTCCTGACTTTC. Combining the CDR3 with reference TRBV18 and TRBJ2-6 gives the whole variable domain NAGVMQNPRHLVRRRGQEARLRCSPMKGHSHVYWYRQLPEEGLKFMVYLQKENIIDESGMPKERFSAEFPKEGPSILRIQQVVRGDSAAYFCASSRKFKDSSGANVLTFGAGSRLTVL.

V is TRBV11-2 and J is TRBJ2-7; the match to TRBD2 covers 8 bases. CDR3 length: 15 amino acids. Trimming cost V 4 bases and J 4 bases; bases outside gene matches: 9. CDR1 and CDR2 from the germline V gene are SGHAT and FQNNGV. The CDR3 sequence: CASSSLAGILYEQYF. The CDR3 DNA reads as TGTGCCAGCAGCTCCTTAGCGGGGATCCTGTACGAGCAGTACTTC. Full variable domain (rest looked up from reference TRBV11-2 and TRBJ2-7): EAGVAQSPRYKIIEKRQSVAFWCNPISGHATLYWYQQILGQGPKLLIQFQNNGVVDDSQLPKDRFSAERLKGVDSTLKIQPAKLEDSAVYLCASSSLAGILYEQYFGPGTRLTVT.

The count of this clone is one. The junction differs from germline at one of its ends, possibly a read error. V usage is TRBV7-9 and J usage is TRBJ2-7; TRBD1 matches 9 bases. Germline values: CDR1 SEHNR, CDR2 FQNEAQ (reference sequence). CDR3 length equals 16 residues. The CDR3 spells CSSSLAPGQGPYEQYF. The CDR3 bases are TGTTCCAGCAGCTTAGCGCCGGGACAGGGCCCCTACGAGCAGTACTTC.

CDR3 nucleotide sequence: TGTGCCAGCAAAAGGACAGGGGGCTCTGGAAACACCATATATTTT. Residues: CASKRTGGSGNTIYF. The V and J genes are TRBV11-3 and TRBJ1-3; 10 bases agree with TRBD1. Germline V gene lookup returns CDR1 SGHNT and CDR2 YENEEA. The CDR3 totals 15 residues. Trimming removed 7 bases from V and 0 bases from J; junction bases left unmatched: 3. Combining the CDR3 with reference TRBV11-3 and TRBJ1-3 gives the whole variable domain EAGVVQSPRYKIIEKKQPVAFWCNPISGHNTLYWYLQNLGQGPELLIRYENEEAVDDSQLPKDRFSAERLKGVDSTLKIQPAELGDSAVYLCASKRTGGSGNTIYFGEGSWLTVV.

The chain is built from TRBV6-6 and TRBJ1-4, with D possibly matching TRBD1 (6 bases). Germline V gene lookup returns CDR1 MNHNY and CDR2 SVGAGI (reference sequence). V gave up 4 bases and J gave up 3 bases, with 15 bases separating them. The CDR3 is 16 residues long. CDR3 loop: CASSFRGELANEKLFF. CDR3 sequence (DNA): TGTGCCAGCAGTTTCAGGGGCGAGTTGGCTAATGAAAAACTGTTTTTT.

This clone was recorded only once. V is TRBV1 and J is TRBJ2-2; the listed D gene, TRBD2, was not tested against the DNA. TRBV1 is a pseudogene locus. The CDR3 length is 19 residues. CDR3 residues: CTSSQDLRTSGRATGELFF. The CDR3 DNA sequence: TGCACCAGCAGCCAAGATTTACGGACTAGCGGGAGAGCCACCGGGGAGCTGTTTTTT.

This clone has a handful of counts. This chain uses TRBV5-1 with TRBJ2-1; TRBD2 matches at 10 bases. The V gene's germline CDR1 is SGHRS and CDR2 YFSETQ. The CDR3 consists of 15 residues. V gave up 0 bases and J gave up 7 bases; unmatched junction bases: 4. The CDR3 nucleotides are TGCGCCAGCAGCTTGGCTAGCGGGAGTAGAAATGAGCAGTTCTTC. Protein sequence: CASSLASGSRNEQFF.

The chain uses TRBV28 and TRBJ2-2, with 7 bases that match TRBD1. In germline, CDR1 is MDHEN, CDR2 SYDVKM. The CDR3 totals 15 residues. The junction had 4 bases not matched to a gene; V was cut back by 6 bases and J by 0 bases. This CDR3 is CASRRQGANTGELFF. The CDR3 DNA is TGTGCCAGCAGGAGGCAGGGGGCGAACACCGGGGAGCTGTTTTTT. Together with reference TRBV28 and TRBJ2-2, the CDR3 gives the full variable domain: DVKVTQSSRYLVKRTGEKVFLECVQDMDHENMFWYRQDPGLGLRLIYFSYDVKMKEKGDIPEGYSVSREKKERFSLILESASTNQTSMYLCASRRQGANTGELFFGEGSRLTVL.

The chain is built from TRBV4-3 and TRBJ1-3, with D perhaps matching TRBD1 (5 bases). This CDR3 has 16 residues. Germline V gene lookup returns CDR1 LGHNA and CDR2 YSLEER. V lost 4 bases, J lost 0 bases, and 13 bases lay in between. DNA for the CDR3: TGCGCCAGCAGCCTCCTCGGGGGTAACTCTGGAAACACCATATATTTT. Amino acid sequence: CASSLLGGNSGNTIYF.

The chain links TRBV6-1 to TRBJ2-5; the match to TRBD1 covers 7 bases. Germline V lookup: CDR1 MNHNS, CDR2 SASEGT. The CDR3 covers 12 residues. The CDR3 is CVGEGALETQYF. The DNA of the CDR3 is TGTGTTGGCGAGGGGGCTCTGGAGACCCAGTACTTC.

This clone was observed a handful of times. V and J are TRBV6-5 and TRBJ2-7; TRBD2 matches 7 bases. CDR1 and CDR2 (germline): MNHEY, SVGAGI. This CDR3 region has 13 residues. J was trimmed by 3 bases and V by 7 bases; bases with no gene match: 6. Here the CDR3 reads CASKSGTNYEQYF. In DNA, the CDR3 is TGTGCCAGCAAATCCGGGACTAACTACGAGCAGTACTTC.

The rearrangement joins TRBV27 to TRBJ2-1; tentative D call: TRBD2 (5 bases). Between the trimmed V and J ends, which lost 7 bases and 1 base, there was a span of 14 bases. This CDR3 is built from 15 residues. Germline V gives CDR1 MNHEY, CDR2 SMNVEV (reference sequence). CDR3 loop: CASTAAEGSYNEQFF. The CDR3, as DNA: TGTGCCAGCACCGCGGCTGAGGGATCCTACAATGAGCAGTTCTTC.

With regard to this clone: In this CDR3 the conserved last residue, phenylalanine or tryptophan, is missing, so a read error is likely. The chain is built from TRBV19 and TRBJ2-7, with 8 bases that match TRBD1. J lost 2 bases, V lost 3 bases, and 9 bases had no gene match. Germline V gives CDR1 LNHDA, CDR2 SQIVND (reference sequence). This CDR3 spans 16 amino acids. CDR3 loop: CASSIMARTGPYEQYL. CDR3 sequence (DNA): TGTGCCAGTAGTATTATGGCGAGGACAGGGCCCTACGAGCAGTACCTC.

This chain links TRBV5-8 with TRBJ1-1, with 7 bases fitting TRBD1. Germline loops: CDR1 SGHTS, CDR2 YDEGEE. With V trimmed by 5 bases and J by 1 base, 11 bases remained unmatched. The CDR3 is 16 residues long. The CDR3 loop reads CASSLRYRGSNTEAFF. In DNA form, the CDR3 reads TGTGCCAGCAGTCTAAGGTACAGGGGCTCGAACACTGAAGCTTTCTTT. Drawing the rest from reference TRBV5-8 and TRBJ1-1, the complete variable domain is EAGVTQSPTHLIKTRGQQATLRCSPISGHTSVYWYQQALGLGLQFLLWYDEGEERNRGNFPPRFSGRQFPNYSSELNVNALELEDSALYLCASSLRYRGSNTEAFFGQGTRLTVV.

This clone appeared once. The V and J genes are TRBV11-3 and TRBJ2-3; tentatively, D is TRBD2 (6 bases). Germline V gives CDR1 SGHNT, CDR2 YENEEA. The CDR3 sequence is 16 residues long. Deletions cut 8 bases from V and 2 bases from J, with 20 bases between. The CDR3 here is CASAGPSGGSTDTQYF. In DNA form, the CDR3 reads TGTGCCAGCGCAGGACCCTCCGGGGGATCCACAGATACGCAGTATTTT.

This chain joins TRBV6-5 and TRBJ1-5; D unclear. Trimming shortened V by 5 bases and J by 4 bases, and 6 bases separated the two germline ends. This CDR3 is 12 amino acids long. In germline, CDR1 is MNHEY, CDR2 SVGAGI. The CDR3 DNA reads as TGTGCCAGCAGTGGTACAAATCAGCCCCAGCATTTT. Translation gives CASSGTNQPQHF.

The chain carries TRBV5-4 and TRBJ2-5, with 10 bases aligning to TRBD2. Germline loops: CDR1 SGHNT, CDR2 YYREEE (reference sequence). Trimming removed 4 bases from V and 1 base from J; junction bases left unmatched: 4. The CDR3 extends over 15 amino acids. The CDR3 DNA sequence: TGTGCCAGCAGCCCGAAGCGGGGGGGCCAAGAGACCCAGTACTTC. Translated, it gives CASSPKRGGQETQYF.

The rearrangement links TRBV28 to TRBJ2-7; the D gene is possibly TRBD2 (5 bases). The CDR3 length is 15 residues. The V and J ends lost 6 bases and 1 base respectively, with 16 bases between them. The germline V gene has CDR1 MDHEN and CDR2 SYDVKM. The CDR3 DNA reads TGTGCCAGCAGCTCCCATGGACTGGGATCCTACGAGCAGTACTTC. It is translated as CASSSHGLGSYEQYF.

The chain has TRBV2 and TRBJ1-1; 7 bases line up with TRBD1. From germline, CDR1 is SNHLY and CDR2 FYNNEI. The CDR3 length is 15 residues. V was clipped by 5 bases and J by 5 bases; unmatched bases: 11. This CDR3 is CASSTLGRGETEAFF. CDR3 DNA sequence: TGTGCCAGCAGTACCCTGGGCAGGGGGGAAACTGAAGCTTTCTTT.

This clone was counted a few times. The chain employs TRBV7-9 and TRBJ2-7; TRBD2 aligns across 12 bases. Trimming cost V 5 bases and J 7 bases; bases outside gene matches: 12. Germline V gives CDR1 SEHNR, CDR2 FQNEAQ (reference sequence). This CDR3 region has 16 residues. CDR3 nucleotide sequence: TGTGCCAGCAGCCGCGGACTAGCGGGGCCCTTTGGAGAGCAGTACTTC. Amino acid sequence: CASSRGLAGPFGEQYF.